The 18 T cell receptor beta chains below come from one sample, sequenced in a study of blood T cell repertoires in COVID-19. Only in-frame clones appear in the TCRdb table, and some are missing; sequencing was by immunoSEQ multiplex PCR. This sample has roughly 69,000 clones; about 90% occur once, and the top ten carry 5.3%. Sequenced input: peripheral blood. Receptors were obtained from a man aged 45-65 years with acute or convalescent COVID-19.

This rearrangement joins TRBV7-6 to TRBJ1-4; D remains unclear. There are 18 residues in the CDR3. Deletions cut 1 base from V and 3 bases from J, with 18 bases between. Looked up from germline, CDR1 is SGHVS and CDR2 is FNYEAQ. The CDR3 loop is CASSLEVVETRANEKLFF. The CDR3 bases are TGTGCCAGCAGCTTAGAGGTAGTGGAGACCCGGGCTAATGAAAAACTGTTTTTT.

The chain employs TRBV10-2 and TRBJ2-2; D may be TRBD1 (6 bases). This CDR3 spans 14 amino acids. Germline V gene lookup returns CDR1 WSHSY and CDR2 SAAADI. Trimming stripped 7 bases from V and 5 bases from J, with 14 bases between. The CDR3 sequence is CASNGRGITGELFF. DNA for the CDR3: TGCGCCAGCAACGGCAGGGGAATAACCGGGGAGCTGTTTTTT.

This chain connects TRBV5-6 to TRBJ1-1; D remains unclear. Germline V gene lookup returns CDR1 SGHDT and CDR2 YYEEEE. The germline V and J ends were trimmed by 0 bases and 3 bases, with 9 bases remaining between them. The CDR3 length is 14 residues. CDR3 DNA: TGTGCCAGCAGCTTGGCAACAGTCGACACTGAAGCTTTCTTT. It specifies CASSLATVDTEAFF.

The chain couples TRBV25-1 to TRBJ1-5; a possible D gene is TRBD1 (5 bases). The CDR3 has 14 amino acids. Germline V gene data show CDR1 as MGHDK and CDR2 as SYGVNS. Deletions cut 6 bases from V and 4 bases from J, with 13 bases between. The DNA of the CDR3 is TGTGCCAGCAGCCCCTGGGGGGGGAATCAGCCCCAGCATTTT. Amino acids: CASSPWGGNQPQHF.

In its sample, this clone was seen once. V is TRBV6-5 and J is TRBJ1-6; no definite D call. Looked up from germline, CDR1 is MNHEY and CDR2 is SVGAGI. CDR3 length equals 15 residues. Trimming pared 7 bases from V and 4 bases from J, leaving 14 bases between. As DNA, the CDR3 is TGTGCCAGCACCTTCCGACGGGAATATAATTCACCCCTCCACTTT. This gives the protein CASTFRREYNSPLHF.

The chain joins TRBV29-1 to TRBJ2-1; D is ambiguous. This CDR3 has 14 residues. The V end was cut by 3 bases, the J end by 0 bases, with 9 bases between. The germline CDR1 and CDR2 sequences are SQVTM and ANQGSEA. CDR3 in DNA: TGCAGCGTTGAGGGCAGTTCCTCCTACAATGAGCAGTTCTTC. This sequence encodes CSVEGSSSYNEQFF.

The rearrangement uses TRBV7-2 and TRBJ2-1; 12 positions agree with TRBD2. V lost 0 bases and J lost 4; bases outside the gene matches: 1. Germline CDR1 SGHTA, CDR2 FQGNSA. CDR3 length: 16 amino acids. The CDR3 bases are TGTGCCAGCAGCTTAGCCGGGACTAGCGGGTACAATGAGCAGTTCTTC. Translating it yields CASSLAGTSGYNEQFF.

This clone has only one observation. This chain links TRBV7-9 with TRBJ2-5; TRBD1 is a possible D gene (5 bases). The CDR3 spans 9 residues. The germline V gene has CDR1 SEHNR and CDR2 FQNEAQ (reference sequence). Trimming shortened V by 11 bases and J by 5 bases, and 6 bases separated the two germline ends. The chain's CDR3 is CAAGETQYF. The CDR3 bases are TGTGCCGCAGGGGAGACCCAGTACTTC.

V gene TRBV12-3 or TRBV12-4 combines with J gene TRBJ2-5; possibly TRBD2 for D (5 bases). Trimming removed 5 bases at V and 4 bases at J, with 11 bases between. The CDR3 has 13 amino acids. DNA of the CDR3: TGTGCCAGCAGTAGGGCGGGCGGAGAGACCCAGTACTTC. Its protein is CASSRAGGETQYF.

The chain combines TRBV7-6 with TRBJ2-1; 13 bases line up with TRBD2. The V gene end was trimmed by 3 bases and the J gene end by 5 bases; junction bases not matched to a gene: 4. Germline lookup yields CDR1 SGHVS and CDR2 FNYEAQ. The CDR3 length is 16 residues. Here the CDR3 reads CASSLVGTSGNNEQFF. CDR3 coding DNA: TGTGCCAGCAGCTTGGTAGGGACTAGCGGGAACAATGAGCAGTTCTTC.

The rearrangement links TRBV30 to TRBJ2-7; D might be TRBD1 (5 bases). The CDR3 extends over 11 amino acids. The germline gives CDR1 GTSNPN, CDR2 SVGIG (reference sequence). V lost 7 bases and J lost 2, with 9 bases in between. The DNA of the CDR3 is TGTGCCTTTTTACAGGCCTACGAGCAGTACTTC. Translation gives CAFLQAYEQYF. Complete variable domain (other parts from reference TRBV30 and TRBJ2-7): SQTIHQWPATLVQPVGSPLSLECTVEGTSNPNLYWYRQAAGRGLQLLFYSVGIGQISSEVPQNLSASRPQDRQFILSSKKLLLSDSGFYLCAFLQAYEQYFGPGTRLTVT.

This chain uses TRBV18 with TRBJ1-2; TRBD1 matches at 8 bases. Germline V gene lookup returns CDR1 KGHSH and CDR2 LQKENI. The CDR3 spans 17 residues. V dropped 4 bases and J dropped 3; count of bases not matched to a gene: 13. The CDR3: CASSQTRGTGKDYGYTF. The CDR3 DNA reads TGTGCCAGCTCACAAACCCGCGGGACAGGAAAAGACTATGGCTACACCTTC.

The genes are TRBV13 and TRBJ2-3, with a weak D call TRBD2 (6 bases). The CDR3 totals 15 residues. In germline, CDR1 is PRHDT, CDR2 FYEKMQ (reference sequence). The V end lost 3 bases, the J end lost 2 bases, and 12 bases lay between the germline ends. CDR3 sequence (DNA): TGTGCCAGCAGCTTGGAGGGTCGGCCCACAGATACGCAGTATTTT. Its protein product is CASSLEGRPTDTQYF.

This CDR3 reads CASSRQGRDSPLHF. The CDR3 DNA sequence: TGTGCCAGCAGCAGACAGGGGAGGGATTCACCCCTCCACTTT. V gene TRBV5-8 combines with J gene TRBJ1-6; 8 bases are a match to TRBD1. This CDR3 is built from 14 residues. Germline lookup yields CDR1 SGHTS and CDR2 YDEGEE. Trimming took 4 bases from V and 8 from J; bases not matched to a gene: 5.

This clone was seen just once. This chain uses TRBV4-1 with TRBJ2-5, with D tentatively TRBD2 (5 bases). This CDR3 has 14 amino acids. Germline assignment: CDR1 MGHRA and CDR2 YSYEKL. Trimming shortened V by 0 bases and J by 5 bases, and 10 bases separated the two germline ends. CDR3 sequence (DNA): TGCGCCAGCAGCCAAGACCCGGGAAGGGAGACCCAGTACTTC. It translates to CASSQDPGRETQYF.

The V call is TRBV27, the J call TRBJ1-1, with 7 bases matching TRBD1. Germline CDR1 reads MNHEY; CDR2 reads SMNVEV (reference sequence). After removal of 3 bases from V and 4 bases from J, the junction contained 5 bases not matched to a gene. The CDR3 contains 14 residues. As DNA, the CDR3 is TGTGCCAGCAGTTTTAGGGGGCGGGCCACTGAAGCTTTCTTT. This gives the protein CASSFRGRATEAFF.

The chain couples TRBV12-3 or TRBV12-4 to TRBJ2-5, with TRBD1 matching 11 bases. The junction had 4 bases not matched to a gene; V was cut back by 8 bases and J by 5 bases. This CDR3 region has 13 residues. The CDR3 nucleotides are TGTGCCAGCCGGACAGGGGGCAGTGAGACCCAGTACTTC. Translation: CASRTGGSETQYF.

The chain combines TRBV7-9 with TRBJ2-4; D perhaps matches TRBD2 (6 bases). V dropped 5 bases and J dropped 1 base, with 15 bases sitting between them. The CDR3 runs 16 residues. CDR1 SEHNR and CDR2 FQNEAQ come from the germline V gene (reference sequence). The CDR3 region has the DNA TGTGCCAGCAGCCCTTTAGGCGCGGGGGCCAAAAACATTCAGTACTTC. Translating gives CASSPLGAGAKNIQYF.